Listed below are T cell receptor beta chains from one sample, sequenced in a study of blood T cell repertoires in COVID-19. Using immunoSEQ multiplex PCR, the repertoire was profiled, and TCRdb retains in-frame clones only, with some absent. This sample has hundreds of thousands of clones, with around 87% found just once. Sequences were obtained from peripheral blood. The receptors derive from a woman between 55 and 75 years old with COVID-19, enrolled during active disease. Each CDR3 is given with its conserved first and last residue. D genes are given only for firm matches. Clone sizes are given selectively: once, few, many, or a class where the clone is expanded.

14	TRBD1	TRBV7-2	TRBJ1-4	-	CASSATGDGLKLFF	TGTGCCAGCAGCGCGACAGGGGATGGGCTAAAACTGTTTTTT
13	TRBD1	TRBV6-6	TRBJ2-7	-	CASSKGTVYEQYF	TGTGCCAGCAGTAAAGGGACAGTATACGAGCAGTACTTC
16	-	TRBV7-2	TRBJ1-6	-	CASSLGSMTGNSPLHF	TGTGCCAGCAGCTTAGGGTCCATGACTGGTAATTCACCCCTCCACTTT
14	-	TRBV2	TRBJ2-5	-	CASSSDTFSRTQYF	TGTGCCAGCAGTTCGGACACCTTTTCAAGGACCCAGTACTTC
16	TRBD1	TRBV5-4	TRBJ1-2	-	CASSLIGTAIMGGYTF	TGTGCCAGCAGCTTGATCGGGACAGCGATTATGGGAGGCTACACCTTC
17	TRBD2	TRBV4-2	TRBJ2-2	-	CASSLELAGFRAGELFF	TGTGCCAGCAGCCTCGAACTAGCGGGGTTCAGAGCCGGGGAGCTGTTTTTT
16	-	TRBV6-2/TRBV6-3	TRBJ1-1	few	CASSYVAQGMNTEAFF	TGTGCCAGCAGTTACGTCGCGCAGGGGATGAACACTGAAGCTTTCTTT
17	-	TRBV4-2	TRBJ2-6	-	CASSQGGGGTGANVLTF	TGTGCCAGCAGCCAAGGAGGGGGGGGCACTGGGGCCAACGTCCTGACTTTC
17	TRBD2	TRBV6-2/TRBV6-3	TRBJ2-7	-	CASSSKGLAGRFYEQYF	TGTGCCAGCAGTTCCAAAGGACTAGCGGGGCGATTCTACGAGCAGTACTTC
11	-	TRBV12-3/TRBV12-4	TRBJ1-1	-	CASSLSTEAFF	TGTGCCAGCAGTTTGAGCACTGAAGCTTTCTTT
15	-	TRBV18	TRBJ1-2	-	CASSPGRDKIDGYTF	TGTGCCAGCTCACCGGGCCGGGACAAGATAGATGGCTACACCTTC
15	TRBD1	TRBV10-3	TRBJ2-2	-	CAISDDRGVTGELFF	TGTGCCATCAGTGATGACAGGGGTGTCACCGGGGAGCTGTTTTTT
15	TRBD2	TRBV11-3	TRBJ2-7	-	CASSAPGLAVYEQYF	TGTGCCAGCAGCGCACCGGGACTAGCGGTCTACGAGCAGTACTTC
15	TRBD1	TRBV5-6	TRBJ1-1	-	CASSAGTGSNTEAFF	TGTGCCAGCAGCGCCGGGACAGGGTCGAACACTGAAGCTTTCTTT
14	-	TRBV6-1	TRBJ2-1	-	CASSENGAYNEQFF	TGTGCCAGCAGTGAGAATGGGGCATACAATGAGCAGTTCTTC
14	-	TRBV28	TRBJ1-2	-	CASTKLDISAGYTF	TGTGCCAGCACCAAACTCGACATTTCGGCCGGCTACACCTTC